This TCR beta chain was profiled in a study of Ad26.COV2.S vaccination and SARS-CoV-2 variants. Study-wide context: The vaccine Ad26.COV2.S was put into the muscle once, or twice with 56 days between.

Sequenced by immunoSEQ multiplex PCR; TCRdb stores in-frame clones only, minus some. The data contain approximately 360,000 clones, about 83% of them singletons. As to treatment: roughly 19 received Ad26.COV2.S at low or high dose, single or two shots; roughly five received placebo; per-sample allocation not given. Collection of the samples took place on day 63 after the first injection of vaccine or placebo. This person who donated was an adult of 18-55 years in Boston. The CDR3 has 12 residues. V lost 2 bases, J lost 7 bases, and 6 bases lay in between. CDR1 and CDR2 (germline): SEHNR, FQNEAQ (reference sequence).

This TCR was recovered from a person aged 18-65 years who received the Ad26.COV2.S COVID-19 vaccine or a placebo. The J gene is TRBJ2-1, the V gene TRBV7-9; no clear D gene. The sequenced sample was peripheral blood, obtained in a trial of Ad26.COV2.S vaccine versus placebo. The CDR3 nucleotides are TGTGCCAGCAGCTTAACAATTAATGAGCAGTTCTTC. Its translation: CASSLTINEQFF. Supplemented by reference TRBV7-9 and TRBJ2-1, the full variable domain reads DTGVSQNPRHKITKRGQNVTFRCDPISEHNRLYWYRQTLGQGPEFLTYFQNEAQLEKSRLLSDRFSAERPKGSFSTLEIQRTEQGDSAMYLCASSLTINEQFFGPGTRLTVL.